This passage covers 17 T cell receptor beta chains from one sample sequenced in a study of blood T cell repertoires in COVID-19. This table comes from immunoSEQ multiplex PCR, and its TCRdb copy is limited to in-frame clones, with some not included. This sample has about 220,000 clones, with approximately 84% found just once. The material sequenced was peripheral blood. The receptor source for this set is a man aged 50-59 years who had recovered from COVID-19.

In this sample, this clone turned up once. The chain couples TRBV6-5 to TRBJ1-1; 10 bases line up with TRBD1. The CDR3 extends over 14 amino acids. V was clipped by 4 bases and J by 11 bases; unmatched bases: 10. The germline gives CDR1 MNHEY, CDR2 SVGAGI. The CDR3 DNA follows: TGTGCCAGCAGTTCCGGGGACAGGGGATGGCGGGCTTTCTTT. Translating it yields CASSSGDRGWRAFF.

J is TRBJ1-4 and V is TRBV27, with D perhaps matching TRBD1 (5 bases). Between the trimmed V and J ends, which lost 2 bases and 7 bases, there was a span of 17 bases. Germline V gene sequence: CDR1 MNHEY, CDR2 SMNVEV (reference sequence). The CDR3 is made up of 16 amino acids. The CDR3 region has the DNA TGTGCCAGCAGTTTAAATGGGGGGGTGTTGATTGAAAAACTGTTTTTT. Encoded protein: CASSLNGGVLIEKLFF.

V gene TRBV30 combines with J gene TRBJ1-1; maybe TRBD1 (5 bases). Trimming removed 4 bases from V and 0 bases from J, with 6 bases in between. CDR1 GTSNPN and CDR2 SVGIG come from the germline V gene (reference sequence). There are 12 residues in the CDR3. DNA of the CDR3: TGTGCCTGGAAGGGGCTGAACACTGAAGCTTTCTTT. Protein product: CAWKGLNTEAFF.

The J gene is TRBJ2-7, the V gene TRBV11-1, with 9 positions matching TRBD2. Germline V CDR1 and CDR2: SGHAT, FQDESV (reference sequence). The V gene end was trimmed by 8 bases and the J gene end by 3 bases; junction bases not matched to a gene: 8. The CDR3 length is 14 residues. CDR3 sequence (DNA): TGTGCCAGCGGTCTTGGCGGGGGGGACTACGAGCAGTACTTC. It specifies CASGLGGGDYEQYF. Variable domain in full (rest from reference TRBV11-1 and TRBJ2-7): EAEVAQSPRYKITEKSQAVAFWCDPISGHATLYWYRQILGQGPELLVQFQDESVVDDSQLPKDRFSAERLKGVDSTLKIQPAELGDSAMYLCASGLGGGDYEQYFGPGTRLTVT.

The chain is built from TRBV19 and TRBJ2-1, with TRBD1 as a possible D gene (6 bases). Between the trimmed V and J ends, which lost 2 bases and 2 bases, there was a span of 13 bases. The CDR3 loop spans 16 amino acids. Germline V CDR1 and CDR2: LNHDA, SQIVND (reference sequence). CDR3 sequence: CASSILDTGPYNEQFF. CDR3 nucleotide sequence: TGTGCCAGTAGTATACTTGACACAGGGCCCTACAATGAGCAGTTCTTC. Full variable domain (outside the CDR3, taken from reference TRBV19 and TRBJ2-1): DGGITQSPKYLFRKEGQNVTLSCEQNLNHDAMYWYRQDPGQGLRLIYYSQIVNDFQKGDIAEGYSVSREKKESFPLTVTSAQKNPTAFYLCASSILDTGPYNEQFFGPGTRLTVL.

The V gene is TRBV28, the J gene TRBJ1-1; D is undetermined. CDR1 is MDHEN, CDR2 SYDVKM, per germline. V lost 7 bases to trimming and J lost 1 base, with 16 bases between them. The length of the CDR3 is 15 residues. Here the CDR3 reads CASTRGGSGNTEAFF. Here the CDR3 DNA reads TGTGCCAGCACCCGCGGAGGGAGTGGGAACACTGAAGCTTTCTTT.

The genes are TRBV28 and TRBJ1-1; tentative D call: TRBD1 (6 bases). The ends were cut back, 2 bases at V and 8 bases at J, with 9 bases in the middle. Germline V gives CDR1 MDHEN, CDR2 SYDVKM. This CDR3 region has 12 residues. The CDR3 bases are TGTGCCAGCAGTTTAATAGGGGGAGAAGCTTTCTTT. It specifies CASSLIGGEAFF.

The chain uses TRBV4-1 and TRBJ2-7; 13 nucleotides align to TRBD2. Trimming removed 1 base from V and 3 bases from J; junction bases left unmatched: 6. Looked up from germline, CDR1 is MGHRA and CDR2 is YSYEKL. This CDR3 is built from 17 residues. The CDR3 DNA follows: TGCGCCAGCAGCCAAGTTTCCGGGACTAGCGGGGTCTACGAGCAGTACTTC. It is translated as CASSQVSGTSGVYEQYF.

In its sample, this clone was seen once. V usage is TRBV9 and J usage is TRBJ2-7, with TRBD2 matching over 12 bases. V lost 4 bases, J lost 4 bases, and 15 bases stayed unmatched. CDR1 SGDLS and CDR2 YYNGEE come from the germline V gene. The CDR3 has 18 residues. The CDR3 reads CASSPGLAGPTVVYEQYF. The CDR3 nucleotides read TGTGCCAGCAGCCCCGGACTAGCGGGGCCCACCGTAGTATACGAGCAGTACTTC.

The genes are TRBV29-1 and TRBJ1-1; D is perhaps TRBD1 (5 bases). The V and J ends lost 1 base and 1 base respectively, with 10 bases between them. Germline loops: CDR1 SQVTM, CDR2 ANQGSEA. The CDR3 consists of 14 residues. The CDR3 is CSVEVQGANTEAFF. CDR3 DNA: TGCAGCGTTGAAGTTCAGGGCGCGAACACTGAAGCTTTCTTT.

The chain recombines TRBV5-8 with TRBJ2-1; 11 positions match TRBD2. The CDR3 has 16 amino acids. Trimming at V came to 4 bases and at J to 5 bases, leaving 8 bases not matched to a gene. The germline V gene has CDR1 SGHTS and CDR2 YDEGEE. The CDR3 DNA is TGTGCCAGCAGCGGTCCTAGCGGGAGGATACACAATGAGCAGTTCTTC. Its protein is CASSGPSGRIHNEQFF.

This chain links TRBV7-8 with TRBJ2-2; 10 nucleotides match TRBD2. V was pared by 5 bases and J by 3 bases, with 6 bases of the junction left unmatched. This CDR3 comprises 16 residues. Germline V gene sequence: CDR1 SGHVS, CDR2 FQNEAQ. CDR3 in amino acids: CASSPRTSGYTGELFF. CDR3 nucleotides: TGTGCCAGCAGCCCCAGGACTAGCGGATACACCGGGGAGCTGTTTTTT.

The genes are TRBV5-1 and TRBJ1-1; 11 bases fit TRBD1. V lost 4 bases, J lost 1 base, and 6 bases stayed unmatched. Germline-derived CDR1 and CDR2 are SGHRS and YFSETQ. CDR3 size: 16 residues. The CDR3 protein is CASSPGTGGRNTEAFF. The CDR3 DNA follows: TGCGCCAGCAGCCCCGGGACAGGGGGTCGGAACACTGAAGCTTTCTTT.

CDR3 coding DNA: TGTGCCAGCAGTTCACAGGGGGTGGTTGGCACAGATACGCAGTATTTT. The encoded protein is CASSSQGVVGTDTQYF. The chain couples TRBV6-5 to TRBJ2-3; 8 nucleotides agree with TRBD1. Germline V gene sequence: CDR1 MNHEY, CDR2 SVGAGI. The CDR3 runs to 16 residues. Unmatched junction bases numbered 7, after V lost 4 bases and J lost 1 base.

The chain joins TRBV3-1 (or the pseudogene TRBV3-2) to TRBJ2-1, with D perhaps TRBD1 (6 bases). This CDR3 has 15 amino acids. From germline, CDR1 is LGHDT and CDR2 YNNKEL (reference sequence). The ends were cut back, 1 base at V and 4 bases at J, with 11 bases in the middle. CDR3 protein: CASSQVQGRYNEQFF. Here the CDR3 DNA reads TGTGCCAGCAGCCAAGTACAGGGTAGATACAATGAGCAGTTCTTC.

The rearrangement links TRBV28 to TRBJ2-1, with 8 nucleotides matching TRBD2. Germline loops: CDR1 MDHEN, CDR2 SYDVKM. The V gene end was trimmed by 3 bases and the J gene end by 0 bases; junction bases not matched to a gene: 13. CDR3 size: 19 residues. The CDR3 DNA reads as TGTGCCAGCAGTTTCAGAGCGGGAGCAGGCGGTTTCTCCTACAATGAGCAGTTCTTC. Translating it yields CASSFRAGAGGFSYNEQFF.

This rearrangement joins TRBV7-2 to TRBJ2-5; 10 nucleotides align to TRBD1. Trimming took 4 bases from V and 5 from J; bases not matched to a gene: 7. The CDR3 extends over 15 amino acids. CDR1 and CDR2 from the germline V gene are SGHTA and FQGNSA. CDR3 residues: CASSYDRGRVETQYF. CDR3 DNA: TGTGCCAGCAGCTACGACAGGGGGCGCGTTGAGACCCAGTACTTC.